The 17 T cell receptor beta chains below all came from one sample that was sequenced in a study of Ad26.COV2.S vaccination and SARS-CoV-2 variants. The assay was immunoSEQ multiplex PCR, and TCRdb's table has in-frame clones only and misses some. The table has 350,000 to 500,000 clones, about 91% seen once. Described treatment: some 20 received Ad26.COV2.S at low or high dose, single or two shots; about 5 received placebo; per-sample allocation not given. Samples analyzed were those drawn on day 63 after the first vaccine or placebo injection. The sequencing used peripheral blood, collected in a trial of Ad26.COV2.S vaccine versus placebo. The source of these receptors is a person between 18 and 65 years old who received the Ad26.COV2.S COVID-19 vaccine or a placebo.

V and J are TRBV12-5 and TRBJ2-3; D ambiguous. The CDR3 has 15 residues. CDR1 and CDR2 from the germline V gene are LGHNT and FRNRAP. V lost 8 bases to trimming and J lost 0 bases, with 15 bases between them. CDR3 region: CASPKQSQSTDTQYF. CDR3 bases: TGTGCTAGTCCGAAACAAAGCCAAAGCACAGATACGCAGTATTTT.

This chain uses TRBV5-8 with TRBJ1-5; perhaps TRBD1 as D (5 bases). V shed 4 bases and J shed 1 base, with 12 bases lying between them. CDR3 length: 15 amino acids. Germline V gene lookup returns CDR1 SGHTS and CDR2 YDEGEE. Here the CDR3 DNA reads TGTGCCAGCAGCCCCGGGACGGAGAGCAATCAGCCCCAGCATTTT. Its protein product is CASSPGTESNQPQHF.

V and J are TRBV7-2 and TRBJ1-1; 7 nucleotides agree with TRBD1. The CDR3 loop spans 14 amino acids. The V gene end was trimmed by 4 bases and the J gene end by 1 base; junction bases not matched to a gene: 3. The germline gives CDR1 SGHTA, CDR2 FQGNSA. CDR3 nucleotide sequence: TGTGCCAGCAGCTGGACAGGAGGGAACACTGAAGCTTTCTTT. This sequence encodes CASSWTGGNTEAFF.

The chain joins TRBV7-9 to TRBJ2-2, with 7 bases that match TRBD2. The CDR3 is 13 amino acids. Germline V lookup: CDR1 SEHNR, CDR2 FQNEAQ (reference sequence). The CDR3 protein is CGWERENTGELFF. CDR3 DNA: TGTGGCTGGGAGCGGGAGAACACCGGGGAGCTGTTTTTT.

The chain couples TRBV5-6 to TRBJ2-2; no reliable D call. The CDR3 runs to 16 residues. Trimming took 4 bases from V and 0 from J, leaving 13 bases between them. From germline, CDR1 is SGHDT and CDR2 YYEEEE. CDR3 amino acids: CASSPLFAANTGELFF. In nucleotides, the CDR3 is TGTGCCAGCAGCCCCCTTTTTGCGGCGAACACCGGGGAGCTGTTTTTT. The full variable domain, completed using reference TRBV5-6 and TRBJ2-2, is DAGVTQSPTHLIKTRGQQVTLRCSPKSGHDTVSWYQQALGQGPQFIFQYYEEEERQRGNFPDRFSGHQFPNYSSELNVNALLLGDSALYLCASSPLFAANTGELFFGEGSRLTVL.

The chain has TRBV11-2 and TRBJ2-3, with D perhaps TRBD2 (5 bases). This CDR3 region has 14 residues. Germline V lookup: CDR1 SGHAT, CDR2 FQNNGV. Trimming removed 5 bases at V and 0 bases at J, with 9 bases between. CDR3 DNA sequence: TGTGCCAGCAGCCCGGGGTTTAGCACAGATACGCAGTATTTT. Its protein product is CASSPGFSTDTQYF.

The J gene is TRBJ1-5, the V gene TRBV18; no firm D call. Germline CDR1 reads KGHSH; CDR2 reads LQKENI. The CDR3 sequence is 14 residues long. The V gene lost 6 bases and the J gene lost 5 bases, with 14 bases spanning the gap. Here the CDR3 DNA reads TGTGCCAGCTCCCCTCCCTTGGTAGATCAGCCCCAGCATTTT. It is translated as CASSPPLVDQPQHF. Filled out from reference TRBV18 and TRBJ1-5, the complete variable domain reads NAGVMQNPRHLVRRRGQEARLRCSPMKGHSHVYWYRQLPEEGLKFMVYLQKENIIDESGMPKERFSAEFPKEGPSILRIQQVVRGDSAAYFCASSPPLVDQPQHFGDGTRLSIL.

This chain uses TRBV9 with TRBJ2-1; 7 bases line up with TRBD2. Germline V lookup: CDR1 SGDLS, CDR2 YYNGEE. V trimming: 0 bases; J trimming: 4 bases; junction bases outside the gene matches: 4. The CDR3 contains 15 residues. Written as DNA, the CDR3 is TGTGCCAGCAGCGTAGAAGGGACTACTTACAATGAGCAGTTCTTC. Amino acid sequence: CASSVEGTTYNEQFF.

This clone was seen a single time. This chain uses TRBV6-2 or TRBV6-3 with TRBJ2-1; unclear D gene. The germline V gene has CDR1 MNHEY and CDR2 SVGEGT. This CDR3 region has 14 residues. Trimming cost V 4 bases and J 0 bases, with 7 bases left between them. The CDR3 nucleotides read TGTGCCAGCAGTTTCGGCAGCTCCTACAATGAGCAGTTCTTC. Its translation: CASSFGSSYNEQFF.

This clone was counted a single time. The rearrangement uses TRBV5-4 and TRBJ2-5; TRBD1 matches at 7 bases. V lost 3 bases to trimming and J lost 7 bases; unmatched junction nucleotides: 9. Germline CDR1 SGHNT, CDR2 YYREEE (reference sequence). This CDR3 comprises 14 residues. The CDR3 bases are TGTGCCAGCAGCTGGGACAGACGGTCGGGGACCCAGTACTTC. Translation: CASSWDRRSGTQYF.

The V and J genes are TRBV27 and TRBJ2-6; a possible D gene is TRBD1 (6 bases). V was shortened by 6 bases and J by 2 bases, with 11 bases between the two germline ends. CDR1 is MNHEY and CDR2 is SMNVEV in the germline V gene (reference sequence). The CDR3 is 15 amino acids. The CDR3 is CASRKQGAGANVLTF. The CDR3 region has the DNA TGTGCCAGCAGGAAACAGGGAGCTGGGGCCAACGTCCTGACTTTC.

V usage is TRBV14 and J usage is TRBJ1-5; D gene uncertain. The CDR3 sequence is 13 residues long. The V end was cut by 5 bases, the J end by 7 bases, with 12 bases between. Looked up from germline, CDR1 is SGHDN and CDR2 is FVKESK. The CDR3 here is CASSEALGQPQHF. The CDR3 coding sequence is TGTGCCAGCAGCGAAGCACTAGGGCAGCCCCAGCATTTT. Combining the CDR3 with reference TRBV14 and TRBJ1-5 gives the whole variable domain EAGVTQFPSHSVIEKGQTVTLRCDPISGHDNLYWYRRVMGKEIKFLLHFVKESKQDESGMPNNRFLAERTGGTYSTLKVQPAELEDSGVYFCASSEALGQPQHFGDGTRLSIL.

The V and J genes are TRBV5-1 and TRBJ2-1; TRBD1 matches at 12 bases. The V gene's germline CDR1 is SGHRS and CDR2 YFSETQ. This CDR3 is 18 amino acids long. V was pared by 4 bases and J by 3 bases, with 11 bases of the junction left unmatched. CDR3 residues: CASSPGQGARIRYNEQFF. The DNA for the CDR3 is TGCGCCAGCAGCCCGGGACAGGGGGCCCGTATACGCTACAATGAGCAGTTCTTC.

The gene calls are TRBV4-1 and TRBJ1-1, with 7 bases that match TRBD1. CDR1 and CDR2 (germline): MGHRA, YSYEKL. CDR3 length equals 15 residues. Trimming removed 0 bases from V and 5 bases from J; junction bases left unmatched: 6. This CDR3 reads CASSQETGEGTEAFF. CDR3 coding DNA: TGCGCCAGCAGCCAAGAAACAGGGGAGGGAACTGAAGCTTTCTTT.

V usage is TRBV5-4 and J usage is TRBJ1-3; no reliable D call. The CDR3 loop spans 16 amino acids. Trimming took off 0 bases at V and 0 bases at J, with 10 bases between the two ends. Germline V lookup: CDR1 SGHNT, CDR2 YYREEE (reference sequence). The CDR3 bases are TGTGCCAGCAGCTTGGCCGGGTCTAACTCTGGAAACACCATATATTTT. Translating gives CASSLAGSNSGNTIYF. Full variable domain (outside the CDR3, taken from reference TRBV5-4 and TRBJ1-3): ETGVTQSPTHLIKTRGQQVTLRCSSQSGHNTVSWYQQALGQGPQFIFQYYREEENGRGNFPPRFSGLQFPNYSSELNVNALELDDSALYLCASSLAGSNSGNTIYFGEGSWLTVV.

This chain uses TRBV7-2 with TRBJ1-3; possibly TRBD1 for D (5 bases). The germline gives CDR1 SGHTA, CDR2 FQGNSA. The length of the CDR3 is 16 residues. Trimming stripped 5 bases from V and 0 bases from J, with 14 bases between. For the CDR3, the DNA is TGTGCCAGCAGCCCCCGGACAACTAGCTCTGGAAACACCATATATTTT. This translates into CASSPRTTSSGNTIYF.

The chain recombines TRBV3-1 (or the pseudogene TRBV3-2) with TRBJ2-1; TRBD2 aligns across 10 bases. V trimming: 5 bases; J trimming: 3 bases; junction bases outside the gene matches: 7. This CDR3 is 16 amino acids long. Germline V lookup: CDR1 LGHDT, CDR2 YNNKEL (reference sequence). This chain's CDR3 is CASSGRTSGYYNEQFF. The CDR3 DNA sequence: TGTGCCAGCAGCGGCCGGACTAGCGGCTACTACAATGAGCAGTTCTTC.